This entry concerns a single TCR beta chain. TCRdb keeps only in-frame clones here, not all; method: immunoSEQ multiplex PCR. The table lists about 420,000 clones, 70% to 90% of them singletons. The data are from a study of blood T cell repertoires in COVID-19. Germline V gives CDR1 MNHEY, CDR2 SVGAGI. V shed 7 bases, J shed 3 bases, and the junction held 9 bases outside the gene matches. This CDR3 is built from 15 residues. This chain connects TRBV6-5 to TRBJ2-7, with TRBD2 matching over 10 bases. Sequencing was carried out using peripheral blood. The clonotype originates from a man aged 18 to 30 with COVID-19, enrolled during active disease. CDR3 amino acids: CASTEEASGSYEQYF. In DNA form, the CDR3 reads TGTGCCAGCACCGAAGAGGCTAGCGGGAGCTACGAGCAGTACTTC.